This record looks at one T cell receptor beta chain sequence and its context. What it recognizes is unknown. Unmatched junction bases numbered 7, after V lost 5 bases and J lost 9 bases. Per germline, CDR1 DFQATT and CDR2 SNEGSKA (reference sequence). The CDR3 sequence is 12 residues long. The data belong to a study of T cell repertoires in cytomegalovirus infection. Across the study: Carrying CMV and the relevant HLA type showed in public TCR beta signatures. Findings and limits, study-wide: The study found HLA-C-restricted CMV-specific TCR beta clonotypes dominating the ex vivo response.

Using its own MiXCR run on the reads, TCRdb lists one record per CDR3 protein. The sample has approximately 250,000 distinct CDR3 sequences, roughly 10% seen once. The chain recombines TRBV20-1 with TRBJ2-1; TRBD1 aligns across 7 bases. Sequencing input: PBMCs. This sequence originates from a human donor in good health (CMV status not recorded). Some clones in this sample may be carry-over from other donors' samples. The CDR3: CSAATGYSEQFF. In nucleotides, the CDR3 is TGCAGTGCTGCGACAGGGTATAGTGAGCAGTTCTTC.